These T cell receptor beta chains were read from a single sample in a study of blood T cells in healthy people across ages. Using its own MiXCR run on the 5' RACE reads, TCRdb lists one record per CDR3 protein. Of about 1.4 million distinct CDR3 sequences listed, almost 60% were seen once; the top ten hold roughly 7%. Sequenced: blood. These receptors were collected from a man aged 18 to 30 in good health. CDR3s include the opening cysteine and the closing phenylalanine or tryptophan. Fields, in order: V gene, J gene, clone size, D gene, CDR3 DNA, CDR3 protein. The D gene is left open where the match is weak. The size entry is marked missing in some rows and otherwise reads once, few, many or a size class.

TRBV7-2	TRBJ2-2	.	.	TGTGCCAGCAGCCCTGAGAGGATCTTCCCCGGGGAGCTGTTTTTT	CASSPERIFPGELFF
TRBV4-2	TRBJ1-6	.	.	TGTGCCAGCAGCCAAGAGGCAACGAGCTCCTATAATTCACCCCTCCACTTT	CASSQEATSSYNSPLHF
TRBV9	TRBJ2-3	.	TRBD2	TGTGCCAGCAGCGTAGTAGCGGGAGTTAGCACAGATACGCAGTATTTT	CASSVVAGVSTDTQYF
TRBV27	TRBJ2-7	.	TRBD2	TGTGCCAGCAGTACCCGACTAGCGGCCACCTACGAGCAGTACTTC	CASSTRLAATYEQYF
TRBV12-3/TRBV12-4	TRBJ2-7	.	.	TGTGCCAGCAGTTGGGGGGTGACCTACGAGCAGTACTTC	CASSWGVTYEQYF
TRBV7-6	TRBJ2-7	once	.	TGTGCCAGCAGCTCCAATGGCCCGTTTTACGAGCAGTACTTC	CASSSNGPFYEQYF
TRBV5-6	TRBJ2-1	.	.	TGTGCCAGCAGCCTCTCCTCAGGGGGAGGCGCCTACAGTGAGCAGTTCTTC	CASSLSSGGGAYSEQFF
TRBV4-3	TRBJ2-3	.	TRBD1	TGCGCCAGCAGCCAAATCGCGGGACAGGGTTTTGATACGCAGTATTTT	CASSQIAGQGFDTQYF
TRBV2	TRBJ2-7	.	.	TGTGCCAGCAGGGTGGAGTCCTACGAGCAGTACTTC	CASRVESYEQYF
TRBV2	TRBJ2-7	.	TRBD2	TGTGCCAGCAGTGAATATGGCGGGGGGGCCCCCTACGAGCAGTACTTC	CASSEYGGGAPYEQYF
TRBV6-5	TRBJ2-2	.	.	TGTGCCAGCAATCCGACTAACACGAACACCGGGGAGCTGTTTTTT	CASNPTNTNTGELFF
TRBV12-3/TRBV12-4	TRBJ2-5	.	.	TGTGCCAGCAGTTTTAATCCGTGGGGACAAGAGACCCAGTACTTC	CASSFNPWGQETQYF
TRBV10-3	TRBJ1-2	few	.	TGTGCCATCAGTGAGTCGAAGGACACAGGCCCTAACTATGGCTACACCTTC	CAISESKDTGPNYGYTF
TRBV3-1	TRBJ2-1	.	.	TGTGCCAGCAGCGCTGATCTAGTCCCCTCCTACAATGAGCAGTTCTTC	CASSADLVPSYNEQFF
TRBV4-3	TRBJ2-3	.	TRBD2	TGCGCCAGCAGCTTGGAAGTAGCGGGGAGCCGGGATACGCAGTATTTT	CASSLEVAGSRDTQYF
TRBV20-1	TRBJ2-7	.	.	TGCAGTGCTAGGGCTCAGAGGGCGGTGGACGAGCAGTACTTC	CSARAQRAVDEQYF
TRBV15	TRBJ1-5	.	TRBD1	TGTGCCACCAGCAAATCCGGGACAGGGGGCTTCGTTAGCAATCAGCCCCAGCATTTT	CATSKSGTGGFVSNQPQHF
TRBV7-2	TRBJ2-7	.	TRBD1	TGTGCCAGCAGCTTAGGAGGGACAGGGGGCCCTGACGACGAGCAGTACTTC	CASSLGGTGGPDDEQYF
TRBV29-1	TRBJ2-7	few	.	TGCAGCGTTGGGGCTTCGGAGAAGAACTACGAGCAGTACTTC	CSVGASEKNYEQYF
TRBV7-6	TRBJ1-2	.	.	TGTGCCAGCAGCGGGGGGCAGACGACTCCCTATGGCTACACCTTC	CASSGGQTTPYGYTF